This T cell receptor beta chain derives from a study of PD-1 blockade in classical Hodgkin lymphoma. Overall study findings and caveats: With CD4+ cells, TCR diversity rose significantly by C4D1, but not with CD8+ cells. Exclusion was applied to patients who started nivolumab under 1 year after ASCT. Lower baseline TCR diversity marked trial partial responders and progressors.

Sequencing was performed with immunoSEQ multiplex PCR; in TCRdb, only in-frame clones are kept and a portion is missing. The sample comprises 100,000 or so clones, approximately 90% of which are singletons, and around 6.6% rests with the top ten. For this clone: Its antigen is not known.

No patient escaped relapse after autologous stem cell transplantation, and brentuximab vedotin exposure varied. Progressive disease, partial response or complete response was each patient's best response. This specimen was peripheral blood mononuclear cells (PBMCs), taken before the second cycle of nivolumab. This sequence was found in a human donor with classical Hodgkin lymphoma.

CDR3 nucleotides: TGCGCCAGCAGCCAAGATGTAGCAGGAAGCTCCTATAATTCACCCCTCCACTTT. Translation: CASSQDVAGSSYNSPLHF. The chain has TRBV4-3 and TRBJ1-6; D is unclear. CDR1 and CDR2 (germline): LGHNA, YSLEER. V lost 0 bases and J lost 0, with 12 bases in between. CDR3 size: 18 residues.